This passage covers 8 T cell receptor beta chains from one sample sequenced in a study of T cell responses to AZD1222 COVID-19 vaccine. The table came from immunoSEQ multiplex PCR; TCRdb's copy has only in-frame clones and leaves some out. The data hold around 150,000 clones, with roughly 88% observed a single time. The sequenced sample was peripheral blood, obtained 28 days after the second AZD1222 dose. These receptor sequences come from an adult who received the AZD1222 COVID-19 vaccine.

This rearrangement joins TRBV12-3 or TRBV12-4 to TRBJ1-5, with 8 bases lining up with TRBD1. Trimming at V came to 6 bases and at J to 5 bases, leaving 3 bases not matched to a gene. This CDR3 has 13 amino acids. The CDR3 reads CASRATGDQPQHF. Here the CDR3 DNA reads TGTGCCAGCAGGGCGACAGGGGATCAGCCCCAGCATTTT.

This chain joins TRBV19 and TRBJ2-6, with TRBD1 as a possible D gene (7 bases). This CDR3 is built from 19 residues. Per the germline V gene, CDR1 is LNHDA and CDR2 is SQIVND (reference sequence). V was cut by 3 bases and J by 0 bases, with 18 bases left in between. This CDR3 is CASSMEAGGLLSGANVLTF. The CDR3, as DNA: TGTGCCAGTAGTATGGAGGCAGGGGGGTTGCTCTCTGGGGCCAACGTCCTGACTTTC.

The J gene is TRBJ1-2, the V gene TRBV11-2; TRBD1 is a possible D gene (6 bases). CDR3 length: 14 amino acids. CDR1 and CDR2 (germline): SGHAT, FQNNGV. The V and J ends lost 2 bases and 4 bases respectively, with 11 bases between them. CDR3 amino acids: CASSLSGGPYGYTF. The CDR3 region has the DNA TGTGCCAGCAGCTTAAGCGGGGGGCCCTATGGCTACACCTTC.

The rearrangement uses TRBV28 and TRBJ1-5, with 7 bases matching TRBD1. V trimming: 2 bases; J trimming: 0 bases; junction bases outside the gene matches: 4. Germline V gene lookup returns CDR1 MDHEN and CDR2 SYDVKM. The CDR3 covers 16 residues. The CDR3 nucleotides are TGTGCCAGCAGTTTACGGACAGGCCTTAGCAATCAGCCCCAGCATTTT. Its translation: CASSLRTGLSNQPQHF.

This clone was found once. J is TRBJ1-2 and V is TRBV2; 7 bases align to TRBD1. V was clipped by 6 bases and J by 4 bases; unmatched bases: 5. Germline CDR1 reads SNHLY; CDR2 reads FYNNEI. This CDR3 comprises 13 residues. The CDR3 reads CASSQGGSYGYTF. CDR3 bases: TGTGCCAGCAGCCAGGGGGGTAGCTATGGCTACACCTTC.

This chain uses TRBV12-3 or TRBV12-4 with TRBJ2-3; TRBD2 might be the D (5 bases). The CDR3 sequence is 13 residues long. Between the trimmed V and J ends, which lost 4 bases and 1 base, there was a span of 6 bases. CDR3 residues: CASSSGGTDTQYF. DNA for the CDR3: TGTGCCAGCAGTTCCGGGGGCACAGATACGCAGTATTTT.

The CDR3 sequence: CASSSPGQGASGELFF. The CDR3 bases are TGTGCCAGCAGCTCACCGGGACAGGGGGCCTCCGGGGAGCTGTTTTTT. The genes are TRBV7-6 and TRBJ2-2, with 12 nucleotides matching TRBD1. Germline-derived CDR1 and CDR2 are SGHVS and FNYEAQ. This CDR3 is built from 16 residues. Trimming removed 4 bases from V and 6 bases from J; junction bases left unmatched: 6.

V and J are TRBV25-1 and TRBJ2-7; 8 bases line up with TRBD1. Trimming cost V 4 bases and J 9 bases; bases outside gene matches: 5. From germline, CDR1 is MGHDK and CDR2 SYGVNS. There are 12 residues in the CDR3. CDR3 DNA: TGTGCCAGCAGTGGGACAGGGATGGTGCAGTACTTC. Residues: CASSGTGMVQYF.